This T cell receptor beta chain was sequenced for a study of blood T cell repertoires in COVID-19. Turning to the study itself: Samples taken during acute and convalescent COVID-19 were collected in the United States, Italy and Spain. T cells, B-cell-depleted T cells, or PBMCs supplied cDNA or gDNA.

CDR1 and CDR2 from the germline V gene are SGHAT and FQNNGV. The CDR3 is 16 amino acids. V gave up 2 bases and J gave up 7 bases, with 17 bases separating them. As handled by the study authors: How many nucleated cells were present was estimated from reference gene primer amplification. TCRdb's table, derived via immunoSEQ multiplex PCR, lists solely in-frame clones and lacks some. V and J calls and clone size are those listed in that table; D and trimming were worked out from the DNA. The sample has some 260,000 clones; approximately 91% are singletons. The source is a woman between 35 and 50 years old who had recovered from COVID-19. The chain employs TRBV11-2 and TRBJ1-4; D is possibly TRBD1 (6 bases). Sequenced sample: peripheral blood. This chain's CDR3 is CASSLIEAGVGEKLFF. The CDR3 nucleotides read TGTGCCAGCAGCTTAATAGAGGCAGGGGTGGGTGAAAAACTGTTTTTT.